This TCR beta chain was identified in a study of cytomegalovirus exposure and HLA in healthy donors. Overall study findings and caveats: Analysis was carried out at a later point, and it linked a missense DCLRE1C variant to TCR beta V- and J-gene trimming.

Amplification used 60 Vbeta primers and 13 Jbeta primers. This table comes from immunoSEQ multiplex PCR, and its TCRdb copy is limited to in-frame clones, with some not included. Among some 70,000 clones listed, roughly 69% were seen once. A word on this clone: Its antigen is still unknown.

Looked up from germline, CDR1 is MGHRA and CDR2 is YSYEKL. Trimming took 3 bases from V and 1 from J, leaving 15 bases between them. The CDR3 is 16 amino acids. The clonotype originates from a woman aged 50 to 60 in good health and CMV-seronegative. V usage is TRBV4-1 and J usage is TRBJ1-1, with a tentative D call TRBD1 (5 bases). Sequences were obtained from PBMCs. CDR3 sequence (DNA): TGCGCCAGCAGCCAGGTGACAGCGCTGAGGAACACTGAAGCTTTCTTT. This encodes CASSQVTALRNTEAFF.